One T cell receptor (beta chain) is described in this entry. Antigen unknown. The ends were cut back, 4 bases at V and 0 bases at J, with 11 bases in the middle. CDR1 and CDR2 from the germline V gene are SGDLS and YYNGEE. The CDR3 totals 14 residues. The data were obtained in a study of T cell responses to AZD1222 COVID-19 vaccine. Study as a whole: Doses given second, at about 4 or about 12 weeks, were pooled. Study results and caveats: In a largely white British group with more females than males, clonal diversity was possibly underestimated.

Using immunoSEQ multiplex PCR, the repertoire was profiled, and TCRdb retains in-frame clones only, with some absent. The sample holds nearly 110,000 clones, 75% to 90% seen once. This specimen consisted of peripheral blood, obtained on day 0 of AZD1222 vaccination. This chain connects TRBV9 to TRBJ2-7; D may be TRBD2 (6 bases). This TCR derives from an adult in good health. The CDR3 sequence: CASSRTINSYEQYF. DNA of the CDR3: TGTGCCAGCAGCAGGACTATAAACTCCTACGAGCAGTACTTC.